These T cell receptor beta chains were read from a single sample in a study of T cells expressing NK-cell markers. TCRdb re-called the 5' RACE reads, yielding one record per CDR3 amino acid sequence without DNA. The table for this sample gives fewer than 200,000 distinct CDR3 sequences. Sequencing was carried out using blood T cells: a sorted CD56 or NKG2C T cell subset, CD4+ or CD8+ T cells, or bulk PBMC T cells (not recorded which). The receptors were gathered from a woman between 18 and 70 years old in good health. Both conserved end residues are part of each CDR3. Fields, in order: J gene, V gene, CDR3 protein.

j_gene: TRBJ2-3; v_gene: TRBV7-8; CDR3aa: CAVRPGGNTDTQYF
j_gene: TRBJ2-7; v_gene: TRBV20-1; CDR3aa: CSARERGFRLREQYF
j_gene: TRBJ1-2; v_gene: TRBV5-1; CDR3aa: CASSPRTDVANYGYTF
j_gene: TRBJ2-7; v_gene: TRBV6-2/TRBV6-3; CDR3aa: CASSWDESYEQYF
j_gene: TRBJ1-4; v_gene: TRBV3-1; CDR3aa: CASSQEPPLVYRGYNEKLFF
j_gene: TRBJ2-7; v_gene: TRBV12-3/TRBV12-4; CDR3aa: CASSRTRGAHEQYF
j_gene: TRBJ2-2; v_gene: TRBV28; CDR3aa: CASSLSNGQVTGELFF
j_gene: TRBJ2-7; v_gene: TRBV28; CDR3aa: CLNSVWPSGLYEQYF
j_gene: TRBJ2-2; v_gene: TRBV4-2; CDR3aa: CASGMPGTAGELFF
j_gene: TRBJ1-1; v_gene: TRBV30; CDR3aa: CAWSVRDGYTEAFF
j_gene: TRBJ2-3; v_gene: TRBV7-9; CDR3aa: CASSLLAGATDTQYF
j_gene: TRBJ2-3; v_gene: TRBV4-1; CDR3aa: CASSNRAGDTDTQYF